This T cell receptor (beta chain) was sequenced during a study of cytomegalovirus exposure and HLA in healthy donors (dated by TCRdb to about 2017). For the study in its entirety: According to an earlier analysis of 587 of the donors, some 170 million T cells yielded 90 million to 130 million unique TCR beta sequences and approximately 300 Gb of sequence data. An earlier analysis of 500 to 650 of the donors applied high-throughput TCR beta sequencing to assess whether each TCR beta V gene segment acted as functional or pseudogenic. Among 398 genotyped donors of the cohort, an average of around 240,000 unique TCR beta nucleotide sequences were sequenced per donor, around 18% of them non-productive. The study used immunosequencing to profile the T cell repertoires of around 600 subjects and linked those repertoires to cytomegalovirus serostatus. In a later analysis, previously published TCR beta repertoires from about 670 donors were re-analyzed and high-resolution HLA genotyping was added so that TCR occurrence patterns could be studied. Roughly 300 gigabases of sequencing data and 70 million to 95 million unique TCR sequences made up an early release that covered several hundred HLA-typed donors. A later genetic analysis used genome-wide SNP genotypes for about three fifths of the 666 donors, treating that subset as a discovery cohort. The genetic ancestry cluster associated with self-reported Caucasian donors included about four fifths of the approximately 400 genotyped donors. Because of strong linkage in the cohort, five DR-DQ haplotypes were treated as single units for association and clustering. Donor age, sex, ethnicity and CMV serostatus were compiled alongside the repertoire data. HLA typing covered class I and class II loci at four-digit resolution. Besides the first cohort of 550 to 750 subjects, a separate validation cohort made up of 120 different subjects was used. In the later analysis, no new phenotypic data were used to find candidate immune exposures; instead, reliance was placed on TCR beta sequences and their occurrence across donors. The study aimed to test whether cataloging public T cell receptors could reveal signatures of past pathogen exposure. Every discovery cohort repertoire had been produced on one sequencing platform. The number of typed donors differed by locus: about 620-630 for A, B, C, DRB1 and DQB1; 500 to 550 for DQA1; around 610 for DPA1; and around 490 for DPB1. High-throughput TCR immunosequencing, statistical association of individual TCRs with disease status, and machine learning were combined to predict cytomegalovirus infection status.

Sequences MNHNS (CDR1) and SASEGT (CDR2) are obtained from the germline V gene. Taken from cysteine to phenylalanine, the CDR3 has 18 residues. The read is trimmed to its CDR3 DNA, 54 bases read in frame from base 1. V lost 2 bases and J lost 2 bases, and the count of bases not matched to a germline gene is 15. Study-wide conclusions, independent of this receptor: A cluster of highly shared sequence variants was judged likely to be a technical artifact of the sequencing pipeline. The authors suggested that the approach could potentially be extended to other disease states and immunological phenotypes. Sequencing depth was assumed to be roughly uniform across donors in the presence/absence analyses, though that assumption may not hold. Compared with equally common non-associated chains, HLA-associated TCR beta chains in a later analysis were more clonally expanded and had lower generation probabilities. In the study, around 150 TCR beta chains were listed as associated with cytomegalovirus. In an earlier analysis of about 600 of the donors, most TCR beta V segments appeared in productive rearrangements about 87% or about 30% of the time, broadly matching IMGT annotations. A later analysis found that TCR association rates varied across HLA loci, with DRB1 alleles showing the most associated TCRs and HLA-C alleles the fewest. Compared with the roughly 670-donor mean, donors in an Asian-associated ancestry cluster had fewer N-insertions in productive TCRs, according to a later genetic analysis. A further reported finding was that TCR beta sequences accurately predicted the HLA-A and HLA-B alleles for most subjects in the first cohort. When HLA alleles, especially DR and DQ, strongly co-occurred, attributing TCR associations to individual alleles was difficult. This cohort had only TCR beta chains sequenced, and the lack of alpha or paired-chain data limited which features could be detected. Three of the identified cytomegalovirus-associated TCR beta chains were confirmed in vitro to be specific for cytomegalovirus antigens. According to a later analysis, most CMV-associated TCR beta chains appeared to be HLA-restricted, and the HLA associations seemed to be driven largely by CMV exposure. Correlated functional status among segregating V segments might be attributable to linkage disequilibrium, but an unknown experimental factor could not be ruled out. In a later genetic analysis, a missense DCLRE1C variant was associated with V-gene and J-gene trimming of TCR beta chains, and the association was replicated in an independent cohort. Several of the top co-occurrence clusters appeared to be linked to parvovirus B19, influenza, CMV and Epstein-Barr virus, according to a later analysis. The only immune exposure information available for the cohort was CMV serostatus. Because HLA typing was missing for some donors at each locus, association tests included only the typed subset. Some IMGT-functional V segments, including TRBV6-2 and TRBV6-3, could not be distinguished by the 87-base-pair reads and were therefore excluded. The classifier was reported to diagnose cytomegalovirus status with high specificity and sensitivity in both the original and validation cohorts. A later analysis associated roughly 17,000 TCR beta sequences with specific HLA alleles at a false discovery rate of 0.05. Because counts were too low, about 15 rarely observed V segments, including chromosome 9 orphons, were left out of the earlier analysis of 500 to 650 of the donors. While some public TCRs were present in many individuals, most TCR sequences turned up only very rarely across donors.

As for this clone: Its antigen has not been determined.

The cohort comprised 550 to 700 healthy bone marrow donors. All cohort members were sampled while nominally healthy, although unrecorded immune exposures were likely present. Of the 666 cohort members, some 270 had positive CMV serostatus and roughly 350 had negative CMV serostatus, and CMV serostatus was not recorded for the donor. Every donor gave a peripheral blood sample, and the peripheral blood mononuclear cells from that sample were used for TCR beta sequencing. The Qiagen DNeasy Blood Extraction Kit was used to extract genomic DNA from the blood cell samples. Library preparation was by the immunoSEQ multiplex PCR assay. The multiplex PCR relied on a mix of 60 forward primers for TCR Vbeta segments and 13 reverse primers for TCR Jbeta segments. Amplification of the CDR3 region of rearranged TCR beta genes was performed with a multiplex PCR assay on genomic DNA. The amplified TCR beta libraries were sequenced on the Illumina HiSeq System as 87-base-pair reads. As for how the authors treated the data: A later analysis counted tens of millions of unique TCR beta chains across the 690 or so repertoires, and some 12 million of these chains were shared by at least two donors. Raw reads were error-corrected and collapsed into unique sequences by a nearest-neighbor algorithm in which closely related sequences were merged to remove PCR and sequencing errors. CDR3 sequences were aligned to IMGT reference sequences to assign V, D and J gene segments. Each retained sequence needed at least a six-nucleotide match to both a V gene segment and a J gene segment. A rearrangement counted as productive if the CDR3 had no stop codons and remained in frame with V and J, and every other rearrangement counted as non-productive. CDR3 was defined according to IMGT convention as the region running from the second conserved V-encoded cysteine to the conserved J-encoded phenylalanine. In an earlier analysis of some 550 of the donors, sequences lacking an unambiguous match to a single V gene segment were excluded. In an earlier analysis of around 590 of the donors, a V segment was called functional when productive rearrangements were above 56.7%, and segregating when the standard deviation between donors exceeded 5%. A statistical classification framework was built to diagnose cytomegalovirus status from the catalog of TCR beta chain sequences. In a later analysis, TCR nucleotide sequences were compared against IMGT/GENE-DB human TR gene sequences so that V and J genes could be assigned. The TCRdist pipeline was used in a later analysis to assign CDR3 sequences and most-parsimonious VDJ recombination scenarios. In a later analysis, every TCR beta chain was defined by the combination of its CDR3 amino acid sequence and its V-gene family, and reads without a unique V-gene family were dropped. A later analysis removed roughly 590 highly shared, low-generation-probability nucleotide sequences to deal with suspected cross-contamination and a sequencing artifact. In a later analysis, a clonal expansion index was calculated for each public chain from normalized within-repertoire ranks of inferred template counts. In a later analysis, generation probabilities were computed using a VDJ recombination model fitted to out-of-frame rearrangements, and the results were checked against IGoR. A later analysis scored TCR-TCR, TCR-HLA and TCR-CMV co-occurrence with hypergeometric tests, applying a repertoire-size bias correction to TCR pairs. In a later analysis, false discovery rates were estimated by permuting HLA or CMV assignments 20 times. In a later analysis, co-occurring TCRs were grouped using DBSCAN, with TCRdist sequence similarity added in when clustering inside HLA-allele-positive subsets. Co-occurrence clustering excluded repertoires with fewer than 30,000 or more than 120,000 public chains, plus five with anomalous nucleotide sharing. Sourced from immuneACCESS, this table was stored by TCRdb with only in-frame sequences that have V and J called. A share of the clones is absent; for the studies checked, an unresolved V gene accounts for under half, and the remainder has no known explanation. V, J and clone size are taken as reported in that table, and D and trimming were inferred from the DNA itself. In this sample's table one finds around 40,000 clones. Around 5.9% of the sample belongs to the ten largest clones.

Sequenced input: PBMCs. In this chain, TRBV6-1 is recombined with TRBJ2-7; 7 bases in the junction line up with TRBD1. The sequence derives from a human donor in good health. Here is the DNA: TGTGCCAGCAGTGAAAAGGGGGCGAGCGAGTGGCGGACCTACGAGCAGTACTTC. It encodes CASSEKGASEWRTYEQYF.